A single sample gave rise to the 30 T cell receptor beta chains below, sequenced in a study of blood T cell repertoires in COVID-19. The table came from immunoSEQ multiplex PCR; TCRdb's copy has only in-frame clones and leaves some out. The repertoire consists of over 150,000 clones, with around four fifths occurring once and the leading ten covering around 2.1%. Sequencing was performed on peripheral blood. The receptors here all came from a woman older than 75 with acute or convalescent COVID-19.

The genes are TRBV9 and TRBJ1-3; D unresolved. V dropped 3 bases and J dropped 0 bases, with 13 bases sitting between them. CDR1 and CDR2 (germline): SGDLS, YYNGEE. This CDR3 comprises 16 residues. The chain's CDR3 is CASSARDWSSGNTIYF. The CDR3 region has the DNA TGTGCCAGCAGCGCGAGAGACTGGAGCTCTGGAAACACCATATATTTT.

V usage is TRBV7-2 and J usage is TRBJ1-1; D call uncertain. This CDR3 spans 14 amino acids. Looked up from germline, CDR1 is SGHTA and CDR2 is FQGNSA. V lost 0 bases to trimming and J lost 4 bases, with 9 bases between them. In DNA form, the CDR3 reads TGTGCCAGCAGCTTAGCAGGGAGGAGCACTGAAGCTTTCTTT. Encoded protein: CASSLAGRSTEAFF.

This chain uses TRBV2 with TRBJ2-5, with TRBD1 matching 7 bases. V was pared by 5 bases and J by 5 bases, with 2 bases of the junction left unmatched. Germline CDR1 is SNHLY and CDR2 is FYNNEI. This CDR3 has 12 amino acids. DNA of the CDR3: TGTGCCAGCAGTACAGGGGTGGAGACCCAGTACTTC. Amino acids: CASSTGVETQYF.

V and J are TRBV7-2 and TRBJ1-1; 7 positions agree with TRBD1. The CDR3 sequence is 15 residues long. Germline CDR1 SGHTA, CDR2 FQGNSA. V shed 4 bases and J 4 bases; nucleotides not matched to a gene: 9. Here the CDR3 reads CASSSHRGAATEAFF. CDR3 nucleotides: TGTGCCAGCAGCTCCCACAGGGGTGCCGCCACTGAAGCTTTCTTT.

This chain's CDR3 is CASRVSHLIYGYTF. The CDR3 nucleotides read TGTGCCAGCCGCGTATCTCACCTCATCTATGGCTACACCTTC. V gene TRBV27 combines with J gene TRBJ1-2; D is undetermined. CDR1 is MNHEY and CDR2 is SMNVEV in the germline V gene (reference sequence). The V and J ends lost 8 bases and 4 bases respectively, with 17 bases between them. This CDR3 is 14 amino acids long.

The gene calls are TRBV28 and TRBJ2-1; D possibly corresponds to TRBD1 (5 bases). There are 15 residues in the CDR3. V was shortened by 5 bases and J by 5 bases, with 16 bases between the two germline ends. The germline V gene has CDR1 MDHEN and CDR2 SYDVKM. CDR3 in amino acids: CASSQGPYPNNEQFF. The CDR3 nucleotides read TGTGCCAGCAGTCAGGGCCCGTACCCAAACAATGAGCAGTTCTTC.

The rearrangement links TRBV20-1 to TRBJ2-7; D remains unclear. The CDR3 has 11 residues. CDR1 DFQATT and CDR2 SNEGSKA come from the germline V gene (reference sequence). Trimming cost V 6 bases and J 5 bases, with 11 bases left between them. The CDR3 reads CSAIRLNEQYF. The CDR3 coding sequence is TGCAGTGCGATCCGACTGAACGAGCAGTACTTC.

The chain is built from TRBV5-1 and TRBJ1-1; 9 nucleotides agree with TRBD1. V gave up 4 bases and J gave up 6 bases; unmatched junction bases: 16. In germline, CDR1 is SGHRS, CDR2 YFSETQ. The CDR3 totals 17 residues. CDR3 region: CASSTTLRGTGKSEAFF. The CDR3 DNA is TGCGCCAGCAGCACCACACTTAGAGGGACAGGGAAATCTGAAGCTTTCTTT.

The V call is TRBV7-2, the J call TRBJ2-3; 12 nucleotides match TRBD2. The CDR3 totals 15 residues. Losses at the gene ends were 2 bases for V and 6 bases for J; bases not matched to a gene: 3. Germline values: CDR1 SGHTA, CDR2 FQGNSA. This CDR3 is CASSLLAGGPDTQYF. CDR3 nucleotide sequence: TGTGCCAGCAGCTTACTAGCGGGAGGGCCCGATACGCAGTATTTT.

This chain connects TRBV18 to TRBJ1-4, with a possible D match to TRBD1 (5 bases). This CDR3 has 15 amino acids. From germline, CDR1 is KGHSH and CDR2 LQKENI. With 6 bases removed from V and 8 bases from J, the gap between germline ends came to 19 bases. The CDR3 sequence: CASSGSTGRLEKLFF. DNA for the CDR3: TGTGCCAGCTCGGGAAGTACAGGTCGTCTGGAAAAACTGTTTTTT.

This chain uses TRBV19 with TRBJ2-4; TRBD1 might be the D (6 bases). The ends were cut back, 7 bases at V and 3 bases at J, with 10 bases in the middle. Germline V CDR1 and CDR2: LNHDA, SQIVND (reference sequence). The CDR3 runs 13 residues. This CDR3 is CASTGELKNIQYF. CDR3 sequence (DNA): TGTGCCAGTACAGGGGAACTCAAAAACATTCAGTACTTC.

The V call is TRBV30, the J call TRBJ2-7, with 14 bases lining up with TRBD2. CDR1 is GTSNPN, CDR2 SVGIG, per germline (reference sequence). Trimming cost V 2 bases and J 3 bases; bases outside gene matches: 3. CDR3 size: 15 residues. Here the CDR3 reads CAWSPGLAGVYEQYF. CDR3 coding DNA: TGTGCCTGGAGTCCGGGACTAGCGGGAGTCTACGAGCAGTACTTC. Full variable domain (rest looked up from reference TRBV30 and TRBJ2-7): SQTIHQWPATLVQPVGSPLSLECTVEGTSNPNLYWYRQAAGRGLQLLFYSVGIGQISSEVPQNLSASRPQDRQFILSSKKLLLSDSGFYLCAWSPGLAGVYEQYFGPGTRLTVT.

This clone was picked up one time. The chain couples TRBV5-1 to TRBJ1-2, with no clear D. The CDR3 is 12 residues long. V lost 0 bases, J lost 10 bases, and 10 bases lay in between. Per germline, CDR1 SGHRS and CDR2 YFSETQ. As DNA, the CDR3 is TGCGCCAGCAGCTTGGATTCTTATCCCTACACCTTC. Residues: CASSLDSYPYTF.

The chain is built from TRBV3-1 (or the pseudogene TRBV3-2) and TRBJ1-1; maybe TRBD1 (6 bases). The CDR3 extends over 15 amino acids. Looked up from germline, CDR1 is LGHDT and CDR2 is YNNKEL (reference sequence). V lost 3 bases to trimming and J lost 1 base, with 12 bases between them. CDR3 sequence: CASSQGLQGNTEAFF. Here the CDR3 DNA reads TGTGCCAGCAGCCAGGGTCTACAGGGGAACACTGAAGCTTTCTTT.

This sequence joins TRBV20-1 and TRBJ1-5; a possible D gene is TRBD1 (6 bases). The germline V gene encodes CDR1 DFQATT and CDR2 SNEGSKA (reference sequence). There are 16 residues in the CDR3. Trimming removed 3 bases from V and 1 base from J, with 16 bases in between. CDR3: CSASSAEDRSNQPQHF. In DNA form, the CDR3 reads TGCAGTGCTAGTTCCGCGGAGGACAGAAGCAATCAGCCCCAGCATTTT.

CDR3 in amino acids: CASSSGRNRPMNTEAFF. DNA of the CDR3: TGTGCCAGCAGTTCGGGGAGGAACAGACCTATGAACACTGAAGCTTTCTTT. The chain is built from TRBV6-2 or TRBV6-3 and TRBJ1-1; D remains ambiguous. V lost 4 bases and J lost 0, with 18 bases in between. CDR1 is MNHEY, CDR2 SVGEGT, per germline. This CDR3 comprises 17 residues.

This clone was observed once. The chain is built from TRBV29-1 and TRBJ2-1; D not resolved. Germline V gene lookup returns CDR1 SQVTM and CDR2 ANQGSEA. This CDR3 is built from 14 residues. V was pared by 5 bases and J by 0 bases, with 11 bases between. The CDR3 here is CSVPGLGSYNEQFF. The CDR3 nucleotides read TGCAGCGTTCCCGGGTTGGGCTCCTACAATGAGCAGTTCTTC.

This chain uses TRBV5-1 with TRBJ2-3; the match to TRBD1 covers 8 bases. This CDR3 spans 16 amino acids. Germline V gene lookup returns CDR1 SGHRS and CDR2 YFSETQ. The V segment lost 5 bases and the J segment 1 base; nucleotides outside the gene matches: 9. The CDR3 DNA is TGCGCCAGCAGGGCAGGGGGCTCTTCCCGCACAGATACGCAGTATTTT. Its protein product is CASRAGGSSRTDTQYF.

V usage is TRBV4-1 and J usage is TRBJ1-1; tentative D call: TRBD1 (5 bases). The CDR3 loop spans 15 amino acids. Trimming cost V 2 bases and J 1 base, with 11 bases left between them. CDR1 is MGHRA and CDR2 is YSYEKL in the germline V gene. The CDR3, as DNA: TGCGCCAGCAGCCAACCCAGAAGGGGGAACACTGAAGCTTTCTTT. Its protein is CASSQPRRGNTEAFF.

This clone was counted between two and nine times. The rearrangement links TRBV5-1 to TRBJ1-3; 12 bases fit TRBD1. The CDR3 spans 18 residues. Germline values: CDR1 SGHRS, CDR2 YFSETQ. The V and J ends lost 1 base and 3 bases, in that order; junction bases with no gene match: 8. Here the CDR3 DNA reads TGCGCCAGCAGCTTGATGGGACAGGGGGCAGTTGGTGGAAACACCATATATTTT. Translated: CASSLMGQGAVGGNTIYF.

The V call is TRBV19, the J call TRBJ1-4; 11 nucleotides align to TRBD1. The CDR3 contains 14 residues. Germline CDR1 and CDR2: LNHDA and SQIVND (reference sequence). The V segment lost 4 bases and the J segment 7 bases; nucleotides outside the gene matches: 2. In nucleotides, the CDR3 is TGTGCCAGTAGTACCGGGACAGGGGGTGAAAAACTGTTTTTT. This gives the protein CASSTGTGGEKLFF.

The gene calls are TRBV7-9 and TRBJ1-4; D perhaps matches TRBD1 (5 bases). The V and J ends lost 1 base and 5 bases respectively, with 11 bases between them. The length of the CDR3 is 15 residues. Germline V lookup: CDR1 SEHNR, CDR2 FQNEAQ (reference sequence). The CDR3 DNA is TGTGCCAGCAGCTTAGACGGGGGGAACAATGAAAAACTGTTTTTT. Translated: CASSLDGGNNEKLFF.

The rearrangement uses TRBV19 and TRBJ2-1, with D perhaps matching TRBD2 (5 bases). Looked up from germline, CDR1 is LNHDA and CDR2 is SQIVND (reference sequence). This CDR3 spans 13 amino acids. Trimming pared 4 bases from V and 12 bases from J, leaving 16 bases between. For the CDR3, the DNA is TGTGCCAGTAGTACGCAAACTTCAGGAGGGCAGTTCTTC. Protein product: CASSTQTSGGQFF.

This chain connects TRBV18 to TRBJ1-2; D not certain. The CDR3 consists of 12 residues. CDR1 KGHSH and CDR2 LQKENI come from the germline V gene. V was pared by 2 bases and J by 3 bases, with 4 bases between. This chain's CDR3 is CASSPDYYGYTF. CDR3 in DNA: TGTGCCAGCTCACCAGACTACTATGGCTACACCTTC.

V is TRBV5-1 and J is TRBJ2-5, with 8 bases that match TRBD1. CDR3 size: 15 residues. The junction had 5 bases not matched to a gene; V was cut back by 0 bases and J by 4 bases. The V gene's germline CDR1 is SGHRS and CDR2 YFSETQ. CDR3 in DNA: TGCGCCAGCAGCTTGGGTTTACAGGGGGGAGAGACCCAGTACTTC. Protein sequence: CASSLGLQGGETQYF.

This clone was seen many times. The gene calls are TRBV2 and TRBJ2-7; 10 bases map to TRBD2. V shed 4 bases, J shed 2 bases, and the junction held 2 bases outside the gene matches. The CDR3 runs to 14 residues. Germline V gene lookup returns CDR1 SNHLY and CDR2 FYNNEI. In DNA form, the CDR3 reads TGTGCCAGCAGTGGAGCGGGAGGGGCCTACGAGCAGTACTTC. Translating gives CASSGAGGAYEQYF.

The DNA of the CDR3 is TGTGCCAGTAGTATAGAACTGGGAGATGGCACTGAAGCTTTCTTT. Translating it yields CASSIELGDGTEAFF. The V gene is TRBV19, the J gene TRBJ1-1; D gene unclear. The CDR3 has 15 residues. Germline V lookup: CDR1 LNHDA, CDR2 SQIVND (reference sequence). V dropped 0 bases and J dropped 4 bases, with 12 bases sitting between them.

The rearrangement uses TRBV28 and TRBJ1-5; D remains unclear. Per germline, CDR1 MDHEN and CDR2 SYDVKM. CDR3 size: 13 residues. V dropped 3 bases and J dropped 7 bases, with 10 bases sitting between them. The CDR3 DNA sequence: TGTGCCAGCAGTTTTTCCCCGTTCCAGCCCCAGCATTTT. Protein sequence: CASSFSPFQPQHF.

The CDR3, as DNA: TGTGCCAGCAGCCTACCGGGAAGTGGCTACACCTTC. Protein product: CASSLPGSGYTF. The chain couples TRBV7-9 to TRBJ1-2; no clear D gene. CDR1 SEHNR and CDR2 FQNEAQ come from the germline V gene (reference sequence). Trimming cost V 5 bases and J 7 bases, with 11 bases left between them. CDR3 length equals 12 residues. The whole variable domain, filled in from reference TRBV7-9 and TRBJ1-2, reads DTGVSQNPRHKITKRGQNVTFRCDPISEHNRLYWYRQTLGQGPEFLTYFQNEAQLEKSRLLSDRFSAERPKGSFSTLEIQRTEQGDSAMYLCASSLPGSGYTFGSGTRLTVV.

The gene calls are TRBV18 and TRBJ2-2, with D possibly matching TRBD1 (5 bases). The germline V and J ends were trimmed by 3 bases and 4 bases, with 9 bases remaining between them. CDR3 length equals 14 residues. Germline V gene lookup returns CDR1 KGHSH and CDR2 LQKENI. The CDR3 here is CASSPGQSTGELFF. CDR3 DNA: TGTGCCAGCTCACCGGGGCAAAGCACCGGGGAGCTGTTTTTT.